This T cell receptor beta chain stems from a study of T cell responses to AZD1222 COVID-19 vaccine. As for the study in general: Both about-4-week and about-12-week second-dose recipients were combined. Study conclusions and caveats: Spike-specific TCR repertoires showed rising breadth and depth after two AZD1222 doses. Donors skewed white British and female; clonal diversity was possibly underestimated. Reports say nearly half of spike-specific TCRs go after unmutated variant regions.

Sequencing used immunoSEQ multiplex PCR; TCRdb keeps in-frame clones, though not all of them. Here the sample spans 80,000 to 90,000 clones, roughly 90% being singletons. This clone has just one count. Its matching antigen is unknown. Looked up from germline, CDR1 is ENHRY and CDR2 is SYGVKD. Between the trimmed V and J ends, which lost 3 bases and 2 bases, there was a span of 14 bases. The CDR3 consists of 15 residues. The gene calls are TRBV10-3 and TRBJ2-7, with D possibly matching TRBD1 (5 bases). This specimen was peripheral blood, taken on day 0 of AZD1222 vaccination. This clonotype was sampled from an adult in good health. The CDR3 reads CAISDSGPGTYEQYF. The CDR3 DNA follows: TGTGCCATCAGTGATTCCGGGCCAGGGACCTACGAGCAGTACTTC.